This T cell receptor (beta chain) was sequenced for a study of long-term antiretroviral therapy in people with HIV. For the study at large: Earliest sampling preceded the 2015 immediate-ART recommendation by about a decade.

The CDR3 is 14 residues long. The V gene lost 5 bases and the J gene lost 10 bases, with 15 bases spanning the gap. The germline CDR1 and CDR2 sequences are SEHNR and FQNEAQ (reference sequence). Researchers ran immunoSEQ v3.0 at survey level. Using immunoSEQ multiplex PCR, the repertoire was profiled, and TCRdb retains in-frame clones only, with some absent. The table has about 20,000 clones, about 91% seen once; the top ten hold roughly 7%. The receptor was isolated from a woman between 45 and 65 years old with HIV. Sample: unsorted PBMCs, taken 4.4 years after starting antiretroviral therapy. The rearrangement uses TRBV7-9 and TRBJ1-6; D not resolved. CDR3 residues: CASSRTSRESPLHF. The CDR3 nucleotides are TGTGCCAGCAGCCGGACCTCCCGAGAATCACCCCTCCACTTT.